The sequence of this T cell receptor beta chain was determined in a study of vaccination and CD4 T cells after COVID-19. On the study more broadly: Post-COVID samples had a sampling time that fell a median approximately 93 days after diagnosis (range 35 to 161). Stimulation of cells relied on overlapping spike peptides derived from SARS-CoV-2, HCoV-NL63, HCoV-OC43 and HCoV-229E. Whole-study findings and limits: Reactive clonotype counts went from median approximately 20 after infection to 38 after vaccination, nonsignificantly.

As for treatment: roughly 10-day PBMC culture with coronavirus spike peptide pools or control peptides (ViraFEST assay). Sequence data for DNA of cultured CD4+ T cells were generated by the Oncomine TCR Beta short-read assay. Scientists extracted genomic DNA from CD4+ T cells grown in culture. A single record per CDR3 protein comes from TCRdb applying MiXCR to the PCR reads. The top ten hold about 26% of the sample, which has about 20,000 distinct CDR3 sequences, about 40% seen once. This clonotype has more than one count but fewer than ten. Antigen unknown. CDR3 length: 13 residues. Germline lookup yields CDR1 SNHLY and CDR2 FYNNEI. J was trimmed by 3 bases and V by 6 bases; bases with no gene match: 5.

The sequence came from a human donor who received a COVID-19 vaccine. The starting material was CD4+ T cells from blood, cultured in vitro, obtained before SARS-CoV-2 vaccination. This chain links TRBV2 with TRBJ2-7; 7 positions agree with TRBD2. The CDR3 reads CASSIAGFYEQYF. In DNA, the CDR3 is TGTGCCAGCAGCATAGCGGGTTTCTACGAGCAGTACTTC.